These T cell receptor beta chains were read from a single sample in a study of shared clonotypes between healthy human individuals. Some clones are missing from TCRdb's copy, which holds only in-frame ones; the method was immunoSEQ multiplex PCR. The sample shows 100,000 to 130,000 clones, about 70% of them seen only once. What was sequenced was memory CD8+ T cells sorted from blood. These receptor sequences come from a woman in her thirties in good health. The CDR3 runs from the conserved cysteine through the conserved F or W. Fields, in order: CDR3 protein, CDR3 DNA, V gene, D gene, clone size, J gene. The D gene is left open where the match is weak. Where a row states a size, it is once, few, many or the class of an expanded clone; other rows omit it.

CDR3aa: CASSPGERYSTDTQYF
CDR3nt: TGCGCCAGCAGCCCTGGTGAGCGGTATAGCACAGATACGCAGTATTTT
v_gene: TRBV4-1
d_gene: NA
abundance: once
j_gene: TRBJ2-3

CDR3aa: CASSRRRQSSNQPQHF
CDR3nt: TGTGCCAGCAGTAGGAGACGGCAGTCTAGCAATCAGCCCCAGCATTTT
v_gene: TRBV28
d_gene: NA
abundance: NA
j_gene: TRBJ1-5

CDR3aa: CASGDGGQGHEKLFF
CDR3nt: TGTGCCAGCGGGGACGGCGGACAGGGGCATGAAAAACTGTTTTTT
v_gene: TRBV6-1
d_gene: TRBD1
abundance: NA
j_gene: TRBJ1-4

CDR3aa: CAWSPGGDSPLHF
CDR3nt: TGTGCCTGGAGTCCAGGGGGTGATTCACCCCTCCACTTT
v_gene: TRBV30
d_gene: TRBD1
abundance: NA
j_gene: TRBJ1-6

CDR3aa: CASRRTSGRSPDTQYF
CDR3nt: TGTGCCAGCAGGAGGACTAGCGGGAGATCCCCAGATACGCAGTATTTT
v_gene: TRBV7-9
d_gene: TRBD2
abundance: NA
j_gene: TRBJ2-3

CDR3aa: CASSLLREQYF
CDR3nt: TGTGCCAGCAGCTTATTGCGGGAGCAGTACTTC
v_gene: TRBV7-9
d_gene: NA
abundance: NA
j_gene: TRBJ2-7

CDR3aa: CASSLYGDETQYF
CDR3nt: TGTGCCAGCAGTTTATATGGGGACGAGACCCAGTACTTC
v_gene: TRBV27
d_gene: NA
abundance: NA
j_gene: TRBJ2-5

CDR3aa: CASSLGVRGSGYTF
CDR3nt: TGTGCCAGCAGCTTAGGGGTCCGGGGAAGTGGCTACACCTTC
v_gene: TRBV11-2
d_gene: NA
abundance: NA
j_gene: TRBJ1-2

CDR3aa: CASSRVRRDGYTF
CDR3nt: TGCGCCAGCAGCAGGGTCAGACGCGATGGCTACACCTTC
v_gene: TRBV4-1
d_gene: NA
abundance: NA
j_gene: TRBJ1-2

CDR3aa: CASSDTAGTGANVLTF
CDR3nt: TGTGCCAGCAGTGACACGGCGGGGACTGGGGCCAACGTCCTGACTTTC
v_gene: TRBV6-1
d_gene: NA
abundance: many
j_gene: TRBJ2-6

CDR3aa: CAISDPPGGSYEQYF
CDR3nt: TGTGCCATCAGTGATCCACCCGGAGGTTCCTACGAGCAGTACTTC
v_gene: TRBV10-3
d_gene: NA
abundance: NA
j_gene: TRBJ2-7

CDR3aa: CASSERQGHEVGQYF
CDR3nt: TGTGCCAGCTCAGAACGACAGGGGCATGAGGTGGGGCAGTACTTC
v_gene: TRBV18
d_gene: TRBD1
abundance: once
j_gene: TRBJ2-7

CDR3aa: CSARRNEQFF
CDR3nt: TGCAGTGCTAGACGCAATGAGCAGTTCTTC
v_gene: TRBV20-1
d_gene: NA
abundance: NA
j_gene: TRBJ2-1

CDR3aa: CASSDSAGGPLDTQYF
CDR3nt: TGTGCCAGCAGTGACTCGGCGGGAGGGCCATTAGATACGCAGTATTTT
v_gene: TRBV6-4
d_gene: TRBD2
abundance: NA
j_gene: TRBJ2-3

CDR3aa: CASSFRLAGGQETQYF
CDR3nt: TGTGCCAGCAGCTTTCGACTAGCGGGAGGACAAGAGACCCAGTACTTC
v_gene: TRBV11-2
d_gene: TRBD2
abundance: NA
j_gene: TRBJ2-5

CDR3aa: CASSHSTGRPDTQYF
CDR3nt: TGCGCCAGCAGCCACTCGACAGGGAGGCCAGATACGCAGTATTTT
v_gene: TRBV4-1
d_gene: NA
abundance: NA
j_gene: TRBJ2-3

CDR3aa: CASSLQGGNTEAFF
CDR3nt: TGTGCCAGCAGCTTGCAGGGTGGGAACACTGAAGCTTTCTTT
v_gene: TRBV7-9
d_gene: NA
abundance: few
j_gene: TRBJ1-1

CDR3aa: CASSQKLAGVGTGELFF
CDR3nt: TGTGCCAGCAGCCAAAAACTAGCGGGAGTCGGAACCGGGGAGCTGTTTTTT
v_gene: TRBV5-4
d_gene: TRBD2
abundance: NA
j_gene: TRBJ2-2

CDR3aa: CASSLNRNEQFF
CDR3nt: TGTGCCAGCAGCCTAAACCGCAATGAGCAGTTCTTC
v_gene: TRBV27
d_gene: NA
abundance: many
j_gene: TRBJ2-1

CDR3aa: CASSPNLGQAGGTGELFF
CDR3nt: TGTGCCAGCAGCCCTAACCTCGGACAGGCAGGGGGAACCGGGGAGCTGTTTTTT
v_gene: TRBV11-2
d_gene: TRBD1
abundance: NA
j_gene: TRBJ2-2

CDR3aa: CASSSFDVSGYTF
CDR3nt: TGTGCCAGCAGCTCCTTTGACGTTTCGGGCTACACCTTC
v_gene: TRBV7-2
d_gene: NA
abundance: few
j_gene: TRBJ1-2

CDR3aa: CASSYLESYNEQFF
CDR3nt: TGTGCCAGCAGTTATCTAGAATCCTACAATGAGCAGTTCTTC
v_gene: TRBV6-5
d_gene: NA
abundance: NA
j_gene: TRBJ2-1

CDR3aa: CASSLYQGPSQPQHF
CDR3nt: TGTGCCAGCAGCTTGTATCAGGGGCCAAGTCAGCCCCAGCATTTT
v_gene: TRBV7-1
d_gene: NA
abundance: NA
j_gene: TRBJ1-5

CDR3aa: CAISERSSGRYEQYF
CDR3nt: TGTGCCATCAGTGAGAGGTCTAGCGGACGATACGAGCAGTACTTC
v_gene: TRBV10-3
d_gene: TRBD2
abundance: few
j_gene: TRBJ2-7

CDR3aa: CASSPRTGPNEKLFF
CDR3nt: TGCGCCAGCAGCCCGAGGACTGGCCCTAATGAAAAACTGTTTTTT
v_gene: TRBV5-1
d_gene: NA
abundance: NA
j_gene: TRBJ1-4

CDR3aa: CSVALGLGNEQYF
CDR3nt: TGCAGCGTGGCCCTTGGGCTGGGGAACGAGCAGTACTTC
v_gene: TRBV29-1
d_gene: NA
abundance: once
j_gene: TRBJ2-7

CDR3aa: CASSFVHSELMTGTEAFF
CDR3nt: TGTGCCAGCAGCTTCGTCCACAGCGAGCTAATGACGGGCACTGAAGCTTTCTTT
v_gene: TRBV13
d_gene: NA
abundance: NA
j_gene: TRBJ1-1

CDR3aa: CASSLSSGQAREQFF
CDR3nt: TGTGCCAGCAGTTTATCCAGCGGGCAGGCTAGGGAGCAGTTCTTC
v_gene: TRBV27
d_gene: NA
abundance: few
j_gene: TRBJ2-1

CDR3aa: CASSVGQGGYGYTF
CDR3nt: TGTGCCAGCAGCGTCGGACAGGGAGGCTATGGCTACACCTTC
v_gene: TRBV4-1
d_gene: TRBD1
abundance: NA
j_gene: TRBJ1-2

CDR3aa: CASSLALLRDQPQHF
CDR3nt: TGTGCCAGCAGCTTAGCGCTATTGAGGGATCAGCCCCAGCATTTT
v_gene: TRBV7-8
d_gene: NA
abundance: NA
j_gene: TRBJ1-5

CDR3aa: CASSPSGAPSYEQYF
CDR3nt: TGTGCCAGCAGTCCTAGCGGGGCTCCCTCCTACGAGCAGTACTTC
v_gene: TRBV11-2
d_gene: TRBD2
abundance: NA
j_gene: TRBJ2-7

CDR3aa: CASSFRTSGWETQYF
CDR3nt: TGTGCCAGCAGCTTCAGGACTAGTGGATGGGAGACCCAGTACTTC
v_gene: TRBV7-6
d_gene: TRBD2
abundance: NA
j_gene: TRBJ2-5

CDR3aa: CASSLWPDREAFF
CDR3nt: TGTGCCAGCAGCTTATGGCCGGACAGGGAAGCTTTCTTT
v_gene: TRBV7-2
d_gene: TRBD1
abundance: NA
j_gene: TRBJ1-1